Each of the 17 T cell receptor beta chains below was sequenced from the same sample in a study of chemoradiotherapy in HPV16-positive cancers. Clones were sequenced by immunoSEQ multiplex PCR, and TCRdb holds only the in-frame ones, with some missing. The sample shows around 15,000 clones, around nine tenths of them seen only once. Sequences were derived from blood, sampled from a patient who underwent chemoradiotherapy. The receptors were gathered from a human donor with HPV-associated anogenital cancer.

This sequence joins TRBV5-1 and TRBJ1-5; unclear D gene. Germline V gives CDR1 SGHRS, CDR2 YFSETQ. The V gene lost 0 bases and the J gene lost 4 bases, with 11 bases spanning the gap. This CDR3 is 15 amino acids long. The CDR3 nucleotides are TGCGCCAGCAGCTTGGAACCGGTAGTTAATCAGCCCCAGCATTTT. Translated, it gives CASSLEPVVNQPQHF. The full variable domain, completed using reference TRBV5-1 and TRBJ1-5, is KAGVTQTPRYLIKTRGQQVTLSCSPISGHRSVSWYQQTPGQGLQFLFEYFSETQRNKGNFPGRFSGRQFSNSRSEMNVSTLELGDSALYLCASSLEPVVNQPQHFGDGTRLSIL.

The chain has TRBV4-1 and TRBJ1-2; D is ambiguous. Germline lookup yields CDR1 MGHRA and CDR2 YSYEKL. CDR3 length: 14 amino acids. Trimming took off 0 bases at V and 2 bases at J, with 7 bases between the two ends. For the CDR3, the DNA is TGCGCCAGCAGCCAAGATATCCAGAACTATGGCTACACCTTC. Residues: CASSQDIQNYGYTF.

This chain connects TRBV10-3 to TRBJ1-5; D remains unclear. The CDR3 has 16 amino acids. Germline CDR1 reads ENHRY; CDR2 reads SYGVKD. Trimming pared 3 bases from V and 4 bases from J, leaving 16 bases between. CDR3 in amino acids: CAISDGEGPENQPQHF. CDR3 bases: TGTGCCATCAGTGATGGGGAAGGGCCGGAGAATCAGCCCCAGCATTTT.

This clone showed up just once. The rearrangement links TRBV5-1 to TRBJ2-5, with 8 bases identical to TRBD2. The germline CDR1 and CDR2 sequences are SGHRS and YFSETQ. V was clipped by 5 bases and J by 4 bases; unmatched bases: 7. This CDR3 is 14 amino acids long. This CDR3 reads CASRDPGGPETQYF. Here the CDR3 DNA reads TGCGCCAGCAGGGACCCGGGGGGGCCAGAGACCCAGTACTTC. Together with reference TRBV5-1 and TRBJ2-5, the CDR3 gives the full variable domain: KAGVTQTPRYLIKTRGQQVTLSCSPISGHRSVSWYQQTPGQGLQFLFEYFSETQRNKGNFPGRFSGRQFSNSRSEMNVSTLELGDSALYLCASRDPGGPETQYFGPGTRLLVL.

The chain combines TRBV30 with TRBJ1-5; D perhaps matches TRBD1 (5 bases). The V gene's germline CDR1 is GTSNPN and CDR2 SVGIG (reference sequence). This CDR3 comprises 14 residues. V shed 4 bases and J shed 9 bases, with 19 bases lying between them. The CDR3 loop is CAWNIKGSGGPQHF. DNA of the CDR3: TGTGCCTGGAACATAAAGGGCTCTGGGGGGCCCCAGCATTTT.

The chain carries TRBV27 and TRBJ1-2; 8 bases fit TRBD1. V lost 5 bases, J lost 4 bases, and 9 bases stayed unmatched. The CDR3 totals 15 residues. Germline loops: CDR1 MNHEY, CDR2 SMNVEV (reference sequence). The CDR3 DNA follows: TGTGCCAGCAGTCTCGACAGGGGCCTCTTCTATGGCTACACCTTC. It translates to CASSLDRGLFYGYTF.

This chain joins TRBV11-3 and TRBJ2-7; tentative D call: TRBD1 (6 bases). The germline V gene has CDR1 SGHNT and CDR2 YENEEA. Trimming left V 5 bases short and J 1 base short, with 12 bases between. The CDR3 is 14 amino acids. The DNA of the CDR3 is TGTGCCAGCAGCCCAGGGGACAAATCCTACGAGCAGTACTTC. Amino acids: CASSPGDKSYEQYF.

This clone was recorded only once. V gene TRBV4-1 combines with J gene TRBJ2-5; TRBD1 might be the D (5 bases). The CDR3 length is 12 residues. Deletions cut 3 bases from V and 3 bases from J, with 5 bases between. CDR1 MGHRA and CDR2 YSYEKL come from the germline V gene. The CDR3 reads CASSHREETQYF. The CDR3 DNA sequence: TGCGCCAGCAGCCACAGGGAAGAGACCCAGTACTTC.

The CDR3 DNA follows: TGTGCCAGCAGCCTTTATAGAGAGACCCAGTACTTC. Residues: CASSLYRETQYF. The V call is TRBV28, the J call TRBJ2-5; D is uncertain. There are 12 residues in the CDR3. Germline lookup yields CDR1 MDHEN and CDR2 SYDVKM. Trimming took 6 bases from V and 4 from J, leaving 9 bases between them.

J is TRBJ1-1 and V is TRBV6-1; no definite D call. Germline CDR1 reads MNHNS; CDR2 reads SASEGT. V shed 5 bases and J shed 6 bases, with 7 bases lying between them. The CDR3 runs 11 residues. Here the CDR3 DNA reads TGTGCCAGCAGTCGGGAACCTGAAGCTTTCTTT. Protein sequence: CASSREPEAFF.

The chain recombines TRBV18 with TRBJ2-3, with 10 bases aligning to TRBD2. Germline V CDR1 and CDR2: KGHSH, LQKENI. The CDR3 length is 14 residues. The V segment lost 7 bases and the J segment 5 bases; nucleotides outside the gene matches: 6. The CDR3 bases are TGTGCCAGCTACACTAGCGGGGCTCTAGATACGCAGTATTTT. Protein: CASYTSGALDTQYF.

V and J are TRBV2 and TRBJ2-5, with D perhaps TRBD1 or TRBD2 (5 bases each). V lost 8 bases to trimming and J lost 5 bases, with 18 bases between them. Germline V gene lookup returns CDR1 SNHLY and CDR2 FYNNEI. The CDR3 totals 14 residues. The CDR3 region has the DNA TGTGCCAGCCCATTCATAGGGACGGGGGAGACCCAGTACTTC. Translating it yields CASPFIGTGETQYF.

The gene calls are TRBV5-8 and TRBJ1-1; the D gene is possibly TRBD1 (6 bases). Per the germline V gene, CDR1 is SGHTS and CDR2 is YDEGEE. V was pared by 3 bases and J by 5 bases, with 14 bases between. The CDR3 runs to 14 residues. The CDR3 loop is CASSSRQASTEAFF. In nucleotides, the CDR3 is TGTGCCAGCAGCTCGCGACAGGCTAGTACTGAAGCTTTCTTT.

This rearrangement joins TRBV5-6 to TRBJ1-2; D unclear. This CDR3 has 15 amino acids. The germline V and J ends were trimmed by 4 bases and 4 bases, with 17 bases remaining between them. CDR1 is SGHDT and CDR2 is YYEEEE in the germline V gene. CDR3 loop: CASSPPGTLTYGYTF. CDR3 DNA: TGTGCCAGCAGCCCTCCGGGAACTCTGACCTATGGCTACACCTTC.

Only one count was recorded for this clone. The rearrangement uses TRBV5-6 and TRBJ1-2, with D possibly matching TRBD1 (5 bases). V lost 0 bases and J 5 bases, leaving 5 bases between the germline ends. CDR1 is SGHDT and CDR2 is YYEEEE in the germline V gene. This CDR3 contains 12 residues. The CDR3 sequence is CASSLAGYGYTF. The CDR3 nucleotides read TGTGCCAGCAGCTTGGCAGGGTATGGCTACACCTTC.

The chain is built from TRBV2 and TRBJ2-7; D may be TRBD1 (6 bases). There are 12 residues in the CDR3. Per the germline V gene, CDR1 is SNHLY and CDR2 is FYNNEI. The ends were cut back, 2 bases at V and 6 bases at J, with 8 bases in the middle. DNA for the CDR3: TGTGCCAGCAGTGAACTCAGGGGCGAGCAGTACTTC. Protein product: CASSELRGEQYF.

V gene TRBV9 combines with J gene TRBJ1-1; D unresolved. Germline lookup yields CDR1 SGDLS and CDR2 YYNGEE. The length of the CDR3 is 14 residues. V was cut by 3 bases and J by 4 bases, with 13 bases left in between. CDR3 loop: CASSGRGWVTEAFF. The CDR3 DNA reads TGTGCCAGCAGCGGAAGAGGGTGGGTCACTGAAGCTTTCTTT.